The present TCR beta chain was sequenced within a study of neurological immune-mediated disorders. Findings and caveats of the study: Expanded clones shared no identical CDR3 amino acid sequences across subjects, which suggested private TCR-beta repertoires in all groups.

This clonotype was seen more than once but under ten times. Its target is not known. 5'RACE employing 10-nucleotide random UMIs yielded the cDNA. Over 180 million TCR-beta sequences (from 15-18 subjects) were yielded by each sequencing run. TCRdb fed the 5' RACE reads into MiXCR, producing one record per CDR3 protein. The data hold about 55,000 distinct CDR3 sequences, with roughly 4% observed a single time. The CDR3 totals 14 residues. Germline V gene data show CDR1 as SEHNR and CDR2 as FQNEAQ (reference sequence). V was clipped by 3 bases and J by 10 bases; unmatched bases: 6. The origin of this receptor is a young man with multiple sclerosis. The sequencing input was PBMCs. J is TRBJ1-6 and V is TRBV7-9; 7 bases agree with TRBD1. CDR3 sequence (DNA): TGTGCCAGCAGCTTTACAGGGGAGAGGTCACCCCTCCACTTT. Translation: CASSFTGERSPLHF. The variable domain in full, completed from reference TRBV7-9 and TRBJ1-6, reads DTGVSQNPRHKITKRGQNVTFRCDPISEHNRLYWYRQTLGQGPEFLTYFQNEAQLEKSRLLSDRFSAERPKGSFSTLEIQRTEQGDSAMYLCASSFTGERSPLHFGNGTRLTVT.